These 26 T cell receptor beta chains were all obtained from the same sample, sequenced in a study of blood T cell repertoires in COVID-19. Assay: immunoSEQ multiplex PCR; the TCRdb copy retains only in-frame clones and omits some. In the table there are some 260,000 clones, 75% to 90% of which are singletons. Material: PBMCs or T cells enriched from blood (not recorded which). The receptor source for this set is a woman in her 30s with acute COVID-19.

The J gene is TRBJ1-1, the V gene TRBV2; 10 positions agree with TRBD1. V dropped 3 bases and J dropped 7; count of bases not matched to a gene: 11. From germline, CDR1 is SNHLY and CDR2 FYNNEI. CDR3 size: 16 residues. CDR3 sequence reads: CASSDPRDRGTHEAFF. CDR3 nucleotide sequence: TGTGCCAGCAGTGACCCACGGGACAGGGGAACACATGAAGCTTTCTTT.

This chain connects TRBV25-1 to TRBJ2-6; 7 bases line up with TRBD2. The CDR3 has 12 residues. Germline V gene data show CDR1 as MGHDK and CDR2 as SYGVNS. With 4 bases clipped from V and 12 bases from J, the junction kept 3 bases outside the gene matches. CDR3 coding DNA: TGTGCCAGCAGTGGCGGGGGAGGCGTCCTGACTTTC. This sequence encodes CASSGGGGVLTF.

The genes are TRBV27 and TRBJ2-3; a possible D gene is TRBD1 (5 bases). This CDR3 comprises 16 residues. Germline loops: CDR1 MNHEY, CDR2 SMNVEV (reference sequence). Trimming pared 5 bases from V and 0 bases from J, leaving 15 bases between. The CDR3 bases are TGTGCCAGCAGTCCATTTCGACAGACTAGCACAGATACGCAGTATTTT. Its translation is CASSPFRQTSTDTQYF.

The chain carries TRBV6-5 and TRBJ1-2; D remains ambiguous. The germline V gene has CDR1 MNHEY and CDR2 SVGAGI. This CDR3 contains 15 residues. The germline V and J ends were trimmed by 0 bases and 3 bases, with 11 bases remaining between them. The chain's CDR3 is CASSYSAGGDYGYTF. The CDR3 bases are TGTGCCAGCAGTTACTCGGCGGGCGGGGACTATGGCTACACCTTC.

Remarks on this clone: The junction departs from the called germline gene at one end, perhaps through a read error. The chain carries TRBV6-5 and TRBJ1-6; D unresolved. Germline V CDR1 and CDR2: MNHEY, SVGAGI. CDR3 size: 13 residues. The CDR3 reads CASKSQINSPLHF. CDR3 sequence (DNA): TGTGCGAGCAAGTCCCAGATTAATTCACCCCTCCACTTT.

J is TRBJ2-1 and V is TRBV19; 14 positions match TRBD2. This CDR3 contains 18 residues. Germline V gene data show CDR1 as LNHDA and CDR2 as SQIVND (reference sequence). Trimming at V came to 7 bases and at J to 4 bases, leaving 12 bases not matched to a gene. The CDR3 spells CASIATSGRAWGYNEQFF. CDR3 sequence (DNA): TGTGCCAGTATCGCGACTAGCGGGAGGGCCTGGGGTTACAATGAGCAGTTCTTC. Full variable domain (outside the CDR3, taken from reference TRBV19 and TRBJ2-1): DGGITQSPKYLFRKEGQNVTLSCEQNLNHDAMYWYRQDPGQGLRLIYYSQIVNDFQKGDIAEGYSVSREKKESFPLTVTSAQKNPTAFYLCASIATSGRAWGYNEQFFGPGTRLTVL.

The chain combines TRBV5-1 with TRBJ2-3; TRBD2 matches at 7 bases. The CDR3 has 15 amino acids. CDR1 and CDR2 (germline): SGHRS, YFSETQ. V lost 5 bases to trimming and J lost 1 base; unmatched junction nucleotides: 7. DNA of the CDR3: TGCGCCAGCAGACCGACGACTAGCCGCACAGATACGCAGTATTTT. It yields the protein CASRPTTSRTDTQYF.

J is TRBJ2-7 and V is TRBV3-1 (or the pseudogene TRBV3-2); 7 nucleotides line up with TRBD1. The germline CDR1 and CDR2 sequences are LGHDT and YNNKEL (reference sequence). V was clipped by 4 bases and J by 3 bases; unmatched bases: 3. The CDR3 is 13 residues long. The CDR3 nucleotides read TGTGCCAGCAGCCTACAGGGGAACTACGAGCAGTACTTC. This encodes CASSLQGNYEQYF.

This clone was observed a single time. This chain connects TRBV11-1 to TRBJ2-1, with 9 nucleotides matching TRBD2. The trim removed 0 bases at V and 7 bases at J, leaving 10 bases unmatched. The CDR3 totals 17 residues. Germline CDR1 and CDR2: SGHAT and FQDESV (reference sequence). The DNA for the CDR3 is TGTGCCAGCAGCTTAGCGGCGGGCGGGAGGGCCGTAAATGAGCAGTTCTTC. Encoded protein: CASSLAAGGRAVNEQFF.

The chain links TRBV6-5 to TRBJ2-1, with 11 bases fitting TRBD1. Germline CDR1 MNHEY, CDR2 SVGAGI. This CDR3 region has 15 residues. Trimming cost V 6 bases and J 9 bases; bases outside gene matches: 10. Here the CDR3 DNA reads TGTGCCAGCAGAAGATGGACAGGGGGCAGGGGTGAGCAGTTCTTC. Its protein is CASRRWTGGRGEQFF.

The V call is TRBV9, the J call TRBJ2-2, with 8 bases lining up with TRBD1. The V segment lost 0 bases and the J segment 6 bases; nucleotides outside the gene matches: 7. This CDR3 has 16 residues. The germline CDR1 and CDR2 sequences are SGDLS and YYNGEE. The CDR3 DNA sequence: TGTGCCAGCAGCGTAGGCGGCCAGGGGGCGTCCGGGGAGCTGTTTTTT. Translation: CASSVGGQGASGELFF. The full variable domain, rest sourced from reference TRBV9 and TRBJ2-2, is DSGVTQTPKHLITATGQRVTLRCSPRSGDLSVYWYQQSLDQGLQFLIQYYNGEERAKGNILERFSAQQFPDLHSELNLSSLELGDSALYFCASSVGGQGASGELFFGEGSRLTVL.

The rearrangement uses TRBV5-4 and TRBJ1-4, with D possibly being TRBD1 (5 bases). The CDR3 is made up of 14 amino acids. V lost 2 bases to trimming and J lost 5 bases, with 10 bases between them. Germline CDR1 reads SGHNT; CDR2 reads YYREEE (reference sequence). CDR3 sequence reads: CASSFGRANEKLFF. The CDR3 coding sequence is TGTGCCAGCAGCTTTGGCAGGGCAAATGAAAAACTGTTTTTT.

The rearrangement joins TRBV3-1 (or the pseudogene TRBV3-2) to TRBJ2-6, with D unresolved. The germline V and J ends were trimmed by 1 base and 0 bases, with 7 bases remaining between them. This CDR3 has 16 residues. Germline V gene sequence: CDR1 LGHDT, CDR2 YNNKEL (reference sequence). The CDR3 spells CASSQALSSGANVLTF. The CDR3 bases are TGTGCCAGCAGCCAAGCTCTCAGCTCTGGGGCCAACGTCCTGACTTTC.

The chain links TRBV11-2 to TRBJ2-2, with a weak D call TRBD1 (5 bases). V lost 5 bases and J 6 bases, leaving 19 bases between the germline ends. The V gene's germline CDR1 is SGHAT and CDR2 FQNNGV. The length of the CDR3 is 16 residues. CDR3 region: CASSGPRVESAGELFF. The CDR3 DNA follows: TGTGCCAGCAGCGGACCCAGGGTGGAATCAGCCGGGGAGCTGTTTTTT.

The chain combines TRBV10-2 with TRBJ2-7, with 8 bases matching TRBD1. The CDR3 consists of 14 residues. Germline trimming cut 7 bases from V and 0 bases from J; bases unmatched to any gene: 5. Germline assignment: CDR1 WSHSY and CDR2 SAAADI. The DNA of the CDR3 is TGCGCCAGCACCCGGACAGGGAGCTCCTACGAGCAGTACTTC. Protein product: CASTRTGSSYEQYF.

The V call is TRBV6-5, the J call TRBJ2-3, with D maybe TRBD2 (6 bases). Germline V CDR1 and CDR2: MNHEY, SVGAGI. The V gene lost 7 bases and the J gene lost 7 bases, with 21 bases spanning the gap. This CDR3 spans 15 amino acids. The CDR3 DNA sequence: TGTGCCAGCACCCCCGGGACTCAAAGCAGGAATACGCAGTATTTT. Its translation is CASTPGTQSRNTQYF.

The CDR3 loop reads CASSLTGTGYNSPLHF. CDR3 bases: TGTGCCAGCAGCTTAACGGGGACAGGATATAATTCACCCCTCCACTTT. The gene calls are TRBV7-9 and TRBJ1-6; TRBD1 aligns across 8 bases. Germline V lookup: CDR1 SEHNR, CDR2 FQNEAQ (reference sequence). The CDR3 runs 16 residues. Trimming at V came to 2 bases and at J to 4 bases, leaving 4 bases not matched to a gene.

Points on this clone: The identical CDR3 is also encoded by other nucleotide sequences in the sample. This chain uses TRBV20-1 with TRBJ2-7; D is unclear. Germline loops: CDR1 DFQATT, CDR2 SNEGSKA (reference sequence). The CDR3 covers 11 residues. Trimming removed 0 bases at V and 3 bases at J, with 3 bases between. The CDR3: CSARDYYEQYF. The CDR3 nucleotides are TGCAGTGCTAGAGATTACTACGAGCAGTACTTC.

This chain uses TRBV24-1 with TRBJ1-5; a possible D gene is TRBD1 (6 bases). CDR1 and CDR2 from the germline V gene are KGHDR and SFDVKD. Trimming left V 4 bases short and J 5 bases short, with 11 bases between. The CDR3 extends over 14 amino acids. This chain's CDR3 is CATSEHRVDQPQHF. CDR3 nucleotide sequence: TGTGCCACCAGTGAGCACAGGGTGGATCAGCCCCAGCATTTT.

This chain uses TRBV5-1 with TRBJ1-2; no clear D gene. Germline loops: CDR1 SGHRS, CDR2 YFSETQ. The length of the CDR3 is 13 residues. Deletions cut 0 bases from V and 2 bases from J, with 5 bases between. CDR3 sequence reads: CASSLGQNYGYTF. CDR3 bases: TGCGCCAGCAGCTTGGGGCAGAACTATGGCTACACCTTC.

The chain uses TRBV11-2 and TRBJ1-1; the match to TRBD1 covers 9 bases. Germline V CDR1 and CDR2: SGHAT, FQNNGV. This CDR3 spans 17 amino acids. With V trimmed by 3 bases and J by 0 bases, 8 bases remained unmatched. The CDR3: CASSFTGGVGMNTEAFF. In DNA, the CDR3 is TGTGCCAGCAGCTTCACAGGGGGCGTAGGGATGAACACTGAAGCTTTCTTT. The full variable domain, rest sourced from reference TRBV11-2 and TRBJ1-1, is EAGVAQSPRYKIIEKRQSVAFWCNPISGHATLYWYQQILGQGPKLLIQFQNNGVVDDSQLPKDRFSAERLKGVDSTLKIQPAKLEDSAVYLCASSFTGGVGMNTEAFFGQGTRLTVV.

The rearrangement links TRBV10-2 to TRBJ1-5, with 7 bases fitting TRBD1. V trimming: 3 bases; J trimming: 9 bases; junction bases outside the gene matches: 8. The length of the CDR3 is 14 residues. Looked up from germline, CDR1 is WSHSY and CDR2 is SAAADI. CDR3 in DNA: TGCGCCAGCAGTGAAGGGACAGTTTATGTGCCCCAGCATTTT. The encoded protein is CASSEGTVYVPQHF.

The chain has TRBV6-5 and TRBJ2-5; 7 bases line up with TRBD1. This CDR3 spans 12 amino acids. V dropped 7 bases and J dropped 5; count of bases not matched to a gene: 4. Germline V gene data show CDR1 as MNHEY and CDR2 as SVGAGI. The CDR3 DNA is TGTGCCAGCACGAGGGGGCGGGAGACCCAGTACTTC. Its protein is CASTRGRETQYF.

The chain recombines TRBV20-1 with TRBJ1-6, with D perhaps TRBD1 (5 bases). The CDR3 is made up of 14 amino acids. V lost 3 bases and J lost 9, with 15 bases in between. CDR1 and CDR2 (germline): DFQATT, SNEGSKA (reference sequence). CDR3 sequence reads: CSASVSRVGSPLHF. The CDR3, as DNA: TGCAGTGCTAGTGTCTCCAGGGTTGGTTCACCCCTCCACTTT.

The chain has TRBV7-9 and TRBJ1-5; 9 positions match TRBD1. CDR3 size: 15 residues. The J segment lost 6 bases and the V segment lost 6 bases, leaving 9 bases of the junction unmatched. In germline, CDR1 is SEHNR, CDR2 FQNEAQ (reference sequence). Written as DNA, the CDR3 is TGTGCCAGCAGTGATGGGACAGGGAATTTTCAGCCCCAGCATTTT. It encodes CASSDGTGNFQPQHF.

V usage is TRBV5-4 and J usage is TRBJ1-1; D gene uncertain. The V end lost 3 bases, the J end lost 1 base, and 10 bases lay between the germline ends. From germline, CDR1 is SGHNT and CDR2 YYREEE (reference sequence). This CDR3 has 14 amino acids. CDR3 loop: CASSSGSENTEAFF. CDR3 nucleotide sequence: TGTGCCAGCAGCTCCGGGTCCGAGAACACTGAAGCTTTCTTT.